The present TCR beta chain was sequenced within a study of OX40 agonist ivuxolimab in advanced cancers. Whole-study results and caveats: Expanded clones were, on average, more numerous in CD8+ T cells than in CD4+.

Generated by immunoSEQ multiplex PCR, the TCRdb table keeps only in-frame clones and is missing some. The table has around 74,000 clones, under 90% seen once. The V gene end was trimmed by 4 bases and the J gene end by 8 bases; junction bases not matched to a gene: 10. CDR1 is SGHNT and CDR2 is YYREEE in the germline V gene (reference sequence). The length of the CDR3 is 14 residues. About this clone: The antigen is not known.

The input for sequencing was CD4+ or CD8+ T cells sorted from blood, taken in a trial of the OX40 agonist ivuxolimab. This TCR was sampled from an adult with an advanced solid tumor such as melanoma, head and neck, liver or kidney cancer. The chain uses TRBV5-4 and TRBJ1-2; TRBD1 agrees at 8 bases. CDR3 sequence: CASSPGQVVSGYTF. The CDR3 DNA sequence: TGTGCCAGCAGCCCGGGACAGGTGGTGAGCGGCTACACCTTC.